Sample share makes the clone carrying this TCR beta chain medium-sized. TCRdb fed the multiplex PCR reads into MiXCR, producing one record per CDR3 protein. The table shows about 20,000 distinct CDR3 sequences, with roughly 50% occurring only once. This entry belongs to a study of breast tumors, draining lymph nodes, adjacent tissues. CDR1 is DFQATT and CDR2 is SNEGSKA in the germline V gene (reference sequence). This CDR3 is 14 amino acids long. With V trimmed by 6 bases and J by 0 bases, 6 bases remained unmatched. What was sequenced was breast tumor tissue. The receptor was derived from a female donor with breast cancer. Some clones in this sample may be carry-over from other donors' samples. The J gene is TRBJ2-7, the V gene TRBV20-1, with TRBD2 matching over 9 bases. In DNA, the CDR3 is TGCAGTGCAAAGACTAGCGGTCTCTCCTACGAGCAGTACTTC. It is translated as CSAKTSGLSYEQYF.